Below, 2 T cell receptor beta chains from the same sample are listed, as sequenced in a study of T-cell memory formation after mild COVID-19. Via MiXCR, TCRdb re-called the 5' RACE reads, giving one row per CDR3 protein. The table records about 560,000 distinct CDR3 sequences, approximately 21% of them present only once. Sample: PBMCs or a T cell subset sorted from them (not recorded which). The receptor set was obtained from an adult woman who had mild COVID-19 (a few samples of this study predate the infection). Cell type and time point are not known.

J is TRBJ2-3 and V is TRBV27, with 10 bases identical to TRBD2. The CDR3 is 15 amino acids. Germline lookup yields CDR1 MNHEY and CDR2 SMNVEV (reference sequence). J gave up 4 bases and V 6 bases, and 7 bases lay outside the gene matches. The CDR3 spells CASSPAGGPSDTQYF. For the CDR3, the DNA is TGTGCCAGCAGCCCAGCGGGAGGGCCCTCAGATACGCAGTATTTT.

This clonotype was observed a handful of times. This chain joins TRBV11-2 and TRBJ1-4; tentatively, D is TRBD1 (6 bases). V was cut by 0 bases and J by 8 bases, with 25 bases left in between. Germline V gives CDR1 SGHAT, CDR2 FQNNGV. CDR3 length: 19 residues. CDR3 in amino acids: CASSLDRVVLTGSYEKLFF. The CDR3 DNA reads TGTGCCAGCAGCTTAGATCGAGTCGTGTTAACAGGGAGTTACGAAAAACTGTTTTTT.